This TCR beta chain was documented in a study of T-cell reconstitution after alpha-beta-depleted transplantation in children. This clonotype was counted many times. Unique molecular identifiers were incorporated when the TCRbeta library was constructed. A single record per CDR3 protein comes from TCRdb applying MiXCR to the PCR reads. The sample lists hundreds of thousands of distinct CDR3 sequences; approximately 17% were seen once. The CDR3 length is 14 residues. CDR1 is KGHDR and CDR2 is SFDVKD in the germline V gene. V lost 5 bases and J lost 6; bases outside the gene matches: 3. The clonotype originates from a human donor who donated a stem cell graft to a child with acute myeloid leukemia. V and J are TRBV24-1 and TRBJ2-1; TRBD1 agrees at 10 bases. The sample in question was PBMCs from the stem cell graft donor, obtained from the stem cell graft. CDR3 residues: CATSGGQGSNEQFF. CDR3 coding DNA: TGTGCCACCAGTGGGGGACAGGGGAGCAATGAGCAGTTCTTC.